Listed below are T cell receptor beta chains from one sample, sequenced in a study of T cells in Graves' hyperthyroidism and ophthalmopathy. Each CDR3 protein gets one entry after TCRdb re-called the multiplex PCR reads with MiXCR. The data contain 600,000 to 750,000 distinct CDR3 sequences, around 15% of them singletons. The material sequenced was blood. Every receptor here comes from a man aged 50 to 60 with Graves' hyperthyroidism. The CDR3 runs from the conserved cysteine through the conserved F or W. D genes are given only for firm matches. Clone size is shown for a subset of rows, as once, few, many or a class of expanded clone.

>few|NA|TRBV18|TRBJ2-1
CASSHSTRDNEQFF
TGTGCCAGCTCCCATTCAACTAGAGACAATGAGCAGTTCTTC
>many|TRBD1|TRBV6-2/TRBV6-3|TRBJ2-6
CASSPGQGKTGANVLTF
TGTGCCAGCAGTCCGGGACAGGGGAAGACTGGGGCCAACGTCCTGACTTTC
>many|NA|TRBV28|TRBJ2-7
CASSGSRSEQYF
TGTGCCAGCAGTGGCAGTCGGTCCGAGCAGTACTTC
>NA|NA|TRBV30|TRBJ2-7
CAYDPGQNWGQYF
TGTGCCTATGATCCGGGACAAAATTGGGGGCAGTACTTC
>few|NA|TRBV30|TRBJ1-3
CAWSVLGGLTGNTIYF
TGTGCCTGGAGTGTACTTGGCGGCCTTACTGGAAACACCATATATTTT
>few|NA|TRBV13|TRBJ2-1
CASSHRKRSLYNEQFF
TGTGCCAGCAGCCATCGTAAACGCTCATTATACAATGAGCAGTTCTTC
>many|NA|TRBV24-1|TRBJ1-1
CATSGAGLNTEAFF
TGTGCCACCAGTGGTGCAGGCCTGAACACTGAAGCTTTCTTT
>many|NA|TRBV7-3|TRBJ2-1
CASSLSHSTREQFF
TGTGCCAGCAGCTTATCGCATTCGACGAGGGAGCAGTTCTTC
>many|TRBD1|TRBV7-2|TRBJ1-1
CASSLVAQGMGGTEAFF
TGTGCCAGCAGCTTAGTCGCACAGGGGATGGGGGGGACTGAAGCTTTCTTT
>NA|TRBD2|TRBV7-3|TRBJ2-1
CASSRLAGVVDEQFF
TGTGCCAGCAGTCGACTAGCGGGAGTCGTAGATGAGCAGTTCTTC
>few|NA|TRBV29-1|TRBJ2-2
CSVEVTSGGELFF
TGCAGCGTTGAGGTTACTAGTGGTGGGGAGCTGTTTTTT
>few|TRBD2|TRBV25-1|TRBJ2-1
CARRLAALSYNEQFF
TGTGCCAGGAGACTAGCGGCACTCTCCTACAATGAGCAGTTCTTC
>few|NA|TRBV12-3/TRBV12-4|TRBJ1-2
CASRVGQWSDGYTF
TGTGCCAGCAGGGTAGGACAGTGGTCCGATGGCTACACCTTC
>many|NA|TRBV12-3/TRBV12-4|TRBJ2-3
CASKLQLVGDTQYF
TGTGCCAGCAAACTACAGCTTGTGGGAGATACGCAGTATTTT
>many|NA|TRBV6-5|TRBJ2-7
CASSYSGFYEQYF
TGTGCCAGCAGTTACTCGGGATTCTACGAGCAGTACTTC
>many|NA|TRBV28|TRBJ1-6
CASSLVQGYNSPLHF
TGTGCCAGCAGTTTGGTACAGGGCTATAATTCACCCCTCCACTTT
>many|NA|TRBV28|TRBJ2-7
CASSSTDYEQYF
TGTGCCAGCAGTTCGACAGATTACGAGCAGTACTTC
>NA|NA|TRBV2|TRBJ2-2
CASNPTLTGSNTGELFF
TGTGCCAGCAATCCAACCTTAACAGGGTCGAACACCGGGGAGCTGTTTTTT
>NA|NA|TRBV28|TRBJ2-5
CASSYQADLYF
TGTGCCAGCAGTTACCAAGCGGACTTGTACTTC
>NA|NA|TRBV6-1|TRBJ1-2
CASNLQDVYGYTF
TGTGCCAGCAACCTACAGGACGTCTATGGCTACACCTTC
>NA|TRBD2|TRBV20-1|TRBJ2-7
CSARDTGTSGSIMYEQYF
TGCAGTGCTAGAGACACCGGGACTAGCGGGAGTATTATGTACGAGCAGTACTTC
>NA|TRBD2|TRBV5-5|TRBJ2-2
CASNPRAGDTGELFF
TGTGCCAGCAACCCCAGAGCGGGAGACACCGGGGAGCTGTTTTTT
>many|TRBD2|TRBV28|TRBJ2-3
CASSIEGLAYTDTQYF
TGTGCCAGCAGTATAGAGGGACTAGCGTATACAGATACGCAGTATTTT